This TCR beta chain was documented in a study of T cell responses to AZD1222 COVID-19 vaccine (dated by TCRdb to the early 2020s). Study-wide context: AZD1222 recipients whose second dose came at about 4 weeks and those whose second dose came at about 12 weeks were combined into one group, since spike-specific TCR depth and breadth did not differ between the two schedules. A total of more than 230 trial participants underwent TCR sequencing, of whom nearly 210 received two doses of AZD1222 and about 26 received two doses of the MenACWY control vaccine. Trial participants were enrolled by age into subgroups of 18-55, 56-69 and 70-plus years, and around 150, 29 and 61 TCR-sequenced participants, respectively, were included in these subgroups. Overall results and qualifications from the work: After two AZD1222 doses, spike-specific TCR breadth and depth were significantly higher than at day 0 and than in MenACWY recipients. Only a handful of AZD1222 recipients were SARS-CoV-2 seropositive at baseline, limiting conclusions about previously exposed vaccinees. Most participants were white British and females outnumbered males, and the authors suggested that clonal diversity may have been underestimated. The whole spike protein was spanned by vaccine-associated CD4 TCRs, and dominant responses were seen in regions 160-218 and 743-854. Because no day 14 peak-response samples were available, the repertoires could be characterized only after the peak T cell response. Nearly half of unique spike-specific TCRs reportedly recognized epitopes outside regions mutated in the B.1.351 and B.1.1.7 variants. The 56-69-year group was small, and its depth increase did not reach significance, likely because of low power.

Relative to germline, V is 4 bases shorter and J is 6 bases shorter, with 13 bases between their ends. The CDR3 contains 15 residues, cysteine and phenylalanine counted. Kept here is only the CDR3 DNA, which spans 45 bases and is read in frame from base 1. CDR1 is given as SNHLY and CDR2 as FYNNEI, both from the germline V gene. Regarding this clone: This receptor's antigen is unknown. There are no base qualities to consult, and no much larger clone falls within one base.

The CDR3 regions of human TCRbeta chains were subjected to immunosequencing. On the authors' methods: Repertoire TCRs were checked for matches against a reference library of SARS-CoV-2-specific TCRs that had been generated using the MIRA antigen-specificity platform. Breadth meant the fraction of unique TCRs that were SARS-CoV-2-associated, whereas depth meant the fraction of total T cells that were SARS-CoV-2-associated. Each spike-specific TCR was assigned to its reactive spike region and to a CD4 or CD8 class using the MIRA data. Log10-transformed breadth and depth values were compared by one-way ANOVA with Sidak's multiple comparisons tests. As stored in TCRdb, this immuneACCESS dataset retains in-frame rearrangements with V and J assigned. A fraction of the clones does not appear; measured against another copy, unresolved V genes explain less than half of the discrepancy, and the remainder lacks a known reason. V, J and clone size are those of that table, while D and trimming were read from the DNA. Across this sample there are some 100,000 clones, with 80% to 95% seen only once. Under 5.5% of the sample is taken by the ten largest.

This specimen's time point label, per the study, means: baseline before first vaccination. Vaccinee samples came from UK trials COV001 and COV002, including a single-blind randomized controlled phase 2/3 trial of AZD1222 (ChAdOx1 nCoV-19) in healthy adults. For TCRbeta chain sequencing, PBMC samples were collected from trial participants at day 0 and at day 28 after the second dose. The sample in question was peripheral blood, obtained on day 0 of AZD1222 vaccination. Recombination joined TRBV2 with TRBJ1-6; the D gene is perhaps TRBD1, from 6 matching bases. This receptor was obtained from an adult in good health. Read as DNA, the sequence is TGTGCCAGCAGTGCAGGGGAGGTTCCTAATTCACCCCTCCACTTT. Its translation is CASSAGEVPNSPLHF.